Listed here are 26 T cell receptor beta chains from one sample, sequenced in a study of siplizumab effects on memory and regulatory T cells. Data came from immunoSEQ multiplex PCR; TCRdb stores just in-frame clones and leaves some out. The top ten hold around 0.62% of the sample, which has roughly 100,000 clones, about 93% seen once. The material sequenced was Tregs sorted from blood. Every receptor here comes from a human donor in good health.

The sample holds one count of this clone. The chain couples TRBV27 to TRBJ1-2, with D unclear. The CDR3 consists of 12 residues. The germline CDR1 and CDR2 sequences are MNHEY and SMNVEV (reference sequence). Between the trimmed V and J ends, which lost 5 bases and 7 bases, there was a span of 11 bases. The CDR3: CASSTPGAGYTF. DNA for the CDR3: TGTGCCAGCAGTACCCCGGGAGCTGGCTACACCTTC.

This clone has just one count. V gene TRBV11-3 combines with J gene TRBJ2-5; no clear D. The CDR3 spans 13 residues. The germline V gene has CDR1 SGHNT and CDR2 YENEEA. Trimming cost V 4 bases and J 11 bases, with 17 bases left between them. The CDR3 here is CASSSPPAKEQYF. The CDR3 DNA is TGTGCCAGCAGCTCGCCCCCCGCGAAGGAGCAGTACTTC. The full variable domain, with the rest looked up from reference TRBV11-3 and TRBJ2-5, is EAGVVQSPRYKIIEKKQPVAFWCNPISGHNTLYWYLQNLGQGPELLIRYENEEAVDDSQLPKDRFSAERLKGVDSTLKIQPAELGDSAVYLCASSSPPAKEQYFGPGTRLLVL.

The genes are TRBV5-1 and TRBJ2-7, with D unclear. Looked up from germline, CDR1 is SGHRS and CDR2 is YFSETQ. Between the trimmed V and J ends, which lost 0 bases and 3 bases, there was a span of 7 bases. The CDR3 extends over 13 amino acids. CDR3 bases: TGCGCCAGCAGCTTGGGCAGGATCTACGAGCAGTACTTC. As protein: CASSLGRIYEQYF.

This chain's CDR3 is CASSLGGGFAYEQYF. The CDR3 DNA reads as TGTGCCAGCAGTTTAGGAGGGGGATTTGCCTACGAGCAGTACTTC. The rearrangement links TRBV27 to TRBJ2-7; the D gene could be TRBD1 or TRBD2 (6 bases each). CDR3 length: 15 amino acids. Germline V gene sequence: CDR1 MNHEY, CDR2 SMNVEV (reference sequence). The germline V and J ends were trimmed by 2 bases and 2 bases, with 13 bases remaining between them.

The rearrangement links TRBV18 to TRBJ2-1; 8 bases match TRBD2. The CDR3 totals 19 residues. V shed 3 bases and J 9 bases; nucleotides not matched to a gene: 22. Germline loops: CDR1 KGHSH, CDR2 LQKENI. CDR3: CASSPWTNRTSLIRREQFF. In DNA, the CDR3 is TGTGCCAGCTCACCCTGGACCAACCGGACTAGCCTAATTCGGCGTGAGCAGTTCTTC.

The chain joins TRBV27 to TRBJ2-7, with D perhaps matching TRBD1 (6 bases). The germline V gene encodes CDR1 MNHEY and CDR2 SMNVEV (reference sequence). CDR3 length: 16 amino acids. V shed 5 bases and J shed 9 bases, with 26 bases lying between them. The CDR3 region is CASSPPGAPDSAGQYF. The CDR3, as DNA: TGTGCCAGCAGTCCACCAGGGGCCCCGGACTCCGCAGGGCAGTACTTC.

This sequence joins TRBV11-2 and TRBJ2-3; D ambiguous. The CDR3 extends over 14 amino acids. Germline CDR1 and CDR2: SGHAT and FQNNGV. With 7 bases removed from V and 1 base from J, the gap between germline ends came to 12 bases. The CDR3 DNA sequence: TGTGCCAGCACCCTTAGTCGGGGCACAGATACGCAGTATTTT. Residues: CASTLSRGTDTQYF.

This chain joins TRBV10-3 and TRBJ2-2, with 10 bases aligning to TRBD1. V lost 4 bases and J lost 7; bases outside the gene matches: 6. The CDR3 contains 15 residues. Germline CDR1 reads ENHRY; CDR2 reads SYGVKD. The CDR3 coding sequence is TGTGCCATCAGTGGCCGGGACAGGGGTTTCGGGGAGCTGTTTTTT. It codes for CAISGRDRGFGELFF.

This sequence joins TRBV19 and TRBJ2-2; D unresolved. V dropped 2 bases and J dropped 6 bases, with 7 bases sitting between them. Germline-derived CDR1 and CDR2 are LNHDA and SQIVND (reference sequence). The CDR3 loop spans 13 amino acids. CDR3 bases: TGTGCCAGTAGTATAATCAGTTCCGGGGAGCTGTTTTTT. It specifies CASSIISSGELFF. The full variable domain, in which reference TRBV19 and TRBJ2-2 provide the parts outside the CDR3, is DGGITQSPKYLFRKEGQNVTLSCEQNLNHDAMYWYRQDPGQGLRLIYYSQIVNDFQKGDIAEGYSVSREKKESFPLTVTSAQKNPTAFYLCASSIISSGELFFGEGSRLTVL.

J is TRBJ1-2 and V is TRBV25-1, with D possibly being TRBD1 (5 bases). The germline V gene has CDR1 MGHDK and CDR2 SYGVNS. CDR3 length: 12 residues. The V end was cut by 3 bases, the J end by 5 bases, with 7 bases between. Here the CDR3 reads CASSEGRYGYTF. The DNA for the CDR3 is TGTGCCAGCAGTGAGGGGCGTTATGGCTACACCTTC.

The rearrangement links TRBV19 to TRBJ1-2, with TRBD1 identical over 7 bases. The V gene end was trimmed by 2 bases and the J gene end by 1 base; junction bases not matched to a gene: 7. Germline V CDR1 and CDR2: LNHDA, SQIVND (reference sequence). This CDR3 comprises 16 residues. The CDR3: CASSIRSGGNNYGYTF. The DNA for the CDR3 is TGTGCCAGTAGTATAAGGTCAGGGGGAAATAACTATGGCTACACCTTC. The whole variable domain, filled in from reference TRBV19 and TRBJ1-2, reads DGGITQSPKYLFRKEGQNVTLSCEQNLNHDAMYWYRQDPGQGLRLIYYSQIVNDFQKGDIAEGYSVSREKKESFPLTVTSAQKNPTAFYLCASSIRSGGNNYGYTFGSGTRLTVV.

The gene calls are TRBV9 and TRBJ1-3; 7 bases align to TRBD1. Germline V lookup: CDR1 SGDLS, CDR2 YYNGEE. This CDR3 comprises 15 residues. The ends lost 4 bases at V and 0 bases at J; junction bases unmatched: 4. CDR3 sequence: CASSPRDSSGNTIYF. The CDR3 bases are TGTGCCAGCAGCCCCCGGGACAGCTCTGGAAACACCATATATTTT.

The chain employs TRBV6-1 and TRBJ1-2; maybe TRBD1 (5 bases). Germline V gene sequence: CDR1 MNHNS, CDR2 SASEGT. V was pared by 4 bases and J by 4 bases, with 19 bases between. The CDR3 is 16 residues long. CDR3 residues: CASSVTRAAGSYGYTF. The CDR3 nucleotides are TGTGCCAGCAGTGTGACCAGGGCGGCTGGCTCCTATGGCTACACCTTC.

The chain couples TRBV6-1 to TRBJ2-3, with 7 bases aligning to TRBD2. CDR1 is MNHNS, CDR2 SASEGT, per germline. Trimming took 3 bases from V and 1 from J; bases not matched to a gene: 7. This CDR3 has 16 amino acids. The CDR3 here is CASSEGESGGTDTQYF. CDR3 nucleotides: TGTGCCAGCAGTGAGGGGGAGAGCGGGGGCACAGATACGCAGTATTTT.

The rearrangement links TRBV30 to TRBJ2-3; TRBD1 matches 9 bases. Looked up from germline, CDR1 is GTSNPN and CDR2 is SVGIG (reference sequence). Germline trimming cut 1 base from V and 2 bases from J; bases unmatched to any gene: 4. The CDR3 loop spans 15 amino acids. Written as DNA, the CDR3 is TGTGCCTGGAGTGACGGACAGGGGACCACAGATACGCAGTATTTT. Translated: CAWSDGQGTTDTQYF.

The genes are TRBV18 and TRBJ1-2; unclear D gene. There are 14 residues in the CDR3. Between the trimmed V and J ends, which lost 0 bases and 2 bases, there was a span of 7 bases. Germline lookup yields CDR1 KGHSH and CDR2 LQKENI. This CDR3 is CASSPPSQNYGYTF. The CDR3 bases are TGTGCCAGCTCACCACCGTCCCAGAACTATGGCTACACCTTC.

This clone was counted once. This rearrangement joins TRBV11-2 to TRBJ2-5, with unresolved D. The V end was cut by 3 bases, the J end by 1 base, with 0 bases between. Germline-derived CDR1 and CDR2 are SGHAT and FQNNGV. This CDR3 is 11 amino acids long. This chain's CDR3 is CASSFQETQYF. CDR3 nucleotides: TGTGCCAGCAGCTTCCAAGAGACCCAGTACTTC.

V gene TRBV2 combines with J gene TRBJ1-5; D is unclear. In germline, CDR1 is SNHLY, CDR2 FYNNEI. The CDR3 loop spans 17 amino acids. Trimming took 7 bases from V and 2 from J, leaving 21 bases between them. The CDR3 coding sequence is TGTGCCAGCAAGGAGGGAGCGGTATATCGTGGCAATCAGCCCCAGCATTTT. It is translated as CASKEGAVYRGNQPQHF.

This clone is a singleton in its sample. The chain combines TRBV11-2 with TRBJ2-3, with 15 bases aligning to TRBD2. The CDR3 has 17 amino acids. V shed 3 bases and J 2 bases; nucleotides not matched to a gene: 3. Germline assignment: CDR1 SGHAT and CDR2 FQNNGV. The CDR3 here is CASSFGLAGGTTDTQYF. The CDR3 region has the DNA TGTGCCAGCAGCTTCGGACTAGCGGGAGGGACCACAGATACGCAGTATTTT.

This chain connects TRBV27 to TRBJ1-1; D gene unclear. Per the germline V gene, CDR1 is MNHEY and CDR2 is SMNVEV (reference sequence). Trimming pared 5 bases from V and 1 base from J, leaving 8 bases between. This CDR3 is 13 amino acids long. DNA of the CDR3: TGTGCCAGCAGTCTGTACAGGAACACTGAAGCTTTCTTT. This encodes CASSLYRNTEAFF.

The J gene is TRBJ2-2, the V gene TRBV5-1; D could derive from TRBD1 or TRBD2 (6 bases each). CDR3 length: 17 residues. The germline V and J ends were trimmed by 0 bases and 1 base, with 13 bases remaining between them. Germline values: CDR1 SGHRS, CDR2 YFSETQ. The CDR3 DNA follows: TGCGCCAGCAGCTTGGCCGGGGGCGCCCGGAACACCGGGGAGCTGTTTTTT. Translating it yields CASSLAGGARNTGELFF.

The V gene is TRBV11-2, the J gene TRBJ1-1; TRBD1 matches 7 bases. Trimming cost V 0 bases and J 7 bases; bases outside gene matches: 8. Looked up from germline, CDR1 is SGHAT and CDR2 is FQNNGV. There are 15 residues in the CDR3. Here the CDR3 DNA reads TGTGCCAGCAGCTTAGACTACAGGGGAACAGTTGAAGCTTTCTTT. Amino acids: CASSLDYRGTVEAFF.

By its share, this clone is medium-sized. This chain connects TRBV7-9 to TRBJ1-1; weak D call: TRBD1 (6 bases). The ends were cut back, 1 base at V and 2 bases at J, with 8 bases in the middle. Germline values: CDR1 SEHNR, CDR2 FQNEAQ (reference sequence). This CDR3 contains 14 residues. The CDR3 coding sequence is TGTGCCAGCAGCTTAGGGACAGAAAACACTGAAGCTTTCTTT. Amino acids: CASSLGTENTEAFF.

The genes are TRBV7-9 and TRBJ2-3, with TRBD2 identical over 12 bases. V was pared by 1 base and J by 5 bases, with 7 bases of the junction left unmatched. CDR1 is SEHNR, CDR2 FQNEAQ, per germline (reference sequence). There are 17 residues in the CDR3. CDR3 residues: CASSLGRLAGDGDTQYF. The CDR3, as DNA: TGTGCCAGCAGCTTAGGGAGACTAGCGGGGGATGGAGATACGCAGTATTTT.

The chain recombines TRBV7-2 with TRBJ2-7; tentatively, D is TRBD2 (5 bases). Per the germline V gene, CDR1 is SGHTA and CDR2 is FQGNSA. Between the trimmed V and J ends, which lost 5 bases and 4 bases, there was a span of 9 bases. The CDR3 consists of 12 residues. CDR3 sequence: CASSRRGYEQYF. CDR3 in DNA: TGTGCCAGCAGCCGCCGGGGATACGAGCAGTACTTC.

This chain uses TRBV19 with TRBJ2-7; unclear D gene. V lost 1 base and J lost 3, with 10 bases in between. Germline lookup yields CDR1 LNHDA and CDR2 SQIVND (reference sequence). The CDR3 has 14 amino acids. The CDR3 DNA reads TGTGCCAGTAGTATAGGGCACACGCACTACGAGCAGTACTTC. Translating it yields CASSIGHTHYEQYF.